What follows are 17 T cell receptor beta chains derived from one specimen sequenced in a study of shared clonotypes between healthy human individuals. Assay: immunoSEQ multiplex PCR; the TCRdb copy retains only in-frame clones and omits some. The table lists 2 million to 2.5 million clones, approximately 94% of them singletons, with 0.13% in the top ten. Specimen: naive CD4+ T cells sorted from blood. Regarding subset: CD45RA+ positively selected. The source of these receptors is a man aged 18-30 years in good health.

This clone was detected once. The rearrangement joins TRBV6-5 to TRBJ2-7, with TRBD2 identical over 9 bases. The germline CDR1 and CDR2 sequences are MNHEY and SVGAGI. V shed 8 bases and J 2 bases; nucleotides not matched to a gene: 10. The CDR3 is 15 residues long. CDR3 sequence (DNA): TGTGCCAGCGTAGATAGGGCGGGGGGGCCCTACGAGCAGTACTTC. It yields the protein CASVDRAGGPYEQYF.

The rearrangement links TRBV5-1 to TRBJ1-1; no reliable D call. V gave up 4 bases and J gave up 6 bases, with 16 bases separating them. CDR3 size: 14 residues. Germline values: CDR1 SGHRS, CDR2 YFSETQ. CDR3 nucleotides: TGCGCCAGCAGCCGCTCGGAGATCGGGTCTGAAGCTTTCTTT. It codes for CASSRSEIGSEAFF. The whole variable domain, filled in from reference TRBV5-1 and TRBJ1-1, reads KAGVTQTPRYLIKTRGQQVTLSCSPISGHRSVSWYQQTPGQGLQFLFEYFSETQRNKGNFPGRFSGRQFSNSRSEMNVSTLELGDSALYLCASSRSEIGSEAFFGQGTRLTVV.

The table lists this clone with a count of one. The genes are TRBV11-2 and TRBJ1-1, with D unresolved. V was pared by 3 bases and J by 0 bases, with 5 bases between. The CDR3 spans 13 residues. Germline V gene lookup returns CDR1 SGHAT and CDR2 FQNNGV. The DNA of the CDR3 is TGTGCCAGCAGCTTTCAAGTGAACACTGAAGCTTTCTTT. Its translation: CASSFQVNTEAFF.

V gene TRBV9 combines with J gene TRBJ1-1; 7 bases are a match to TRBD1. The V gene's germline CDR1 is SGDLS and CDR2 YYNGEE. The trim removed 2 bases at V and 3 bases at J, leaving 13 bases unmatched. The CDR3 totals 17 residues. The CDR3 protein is CASSVVPGLRGDTEAFF. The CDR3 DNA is TGTGCCAGCAGCGTCGTTCCCGGACTCAGGGGGGACACTGAAGCTTTCTTT.

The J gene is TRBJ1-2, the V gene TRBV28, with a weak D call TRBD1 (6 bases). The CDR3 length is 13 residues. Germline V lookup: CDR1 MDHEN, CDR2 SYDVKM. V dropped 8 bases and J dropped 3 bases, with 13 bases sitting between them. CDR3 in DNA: TGTGCCAGCGTTGGGGCAGGGGACTATGGCTACACCTTC. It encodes CASVGAGDYGYTF.

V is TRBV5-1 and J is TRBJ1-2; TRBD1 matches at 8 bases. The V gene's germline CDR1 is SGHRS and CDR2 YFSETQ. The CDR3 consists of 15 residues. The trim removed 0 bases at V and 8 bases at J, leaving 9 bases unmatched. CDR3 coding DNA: TGCGCCAGCAGCTTGGACGGGGACAGGACGGAGGGCTACACCTTC. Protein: CASSLDGDRTEGYTF.

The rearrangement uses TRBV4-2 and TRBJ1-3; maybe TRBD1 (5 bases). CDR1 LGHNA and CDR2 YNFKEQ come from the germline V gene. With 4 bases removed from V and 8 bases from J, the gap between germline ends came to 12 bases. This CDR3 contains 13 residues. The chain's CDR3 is CASSPSPGYTIYF. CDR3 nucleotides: TGTGCCAGCAGCCCCTCGCCAGGGTACACCATATATTTT.

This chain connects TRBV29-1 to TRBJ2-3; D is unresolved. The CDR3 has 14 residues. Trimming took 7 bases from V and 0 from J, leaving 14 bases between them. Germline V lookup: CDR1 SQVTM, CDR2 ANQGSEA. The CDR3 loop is CSALPGASTDTQYF. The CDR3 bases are TGCAGCGCCCTGCCCGGTGCTAGCACAGATACGCAGTATTTT.

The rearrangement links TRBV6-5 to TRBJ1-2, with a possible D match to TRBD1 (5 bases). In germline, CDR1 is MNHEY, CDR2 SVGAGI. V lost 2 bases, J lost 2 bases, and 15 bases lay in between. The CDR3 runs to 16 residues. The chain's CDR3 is CASSYSALGENYGYTF. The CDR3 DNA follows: TGTGCCAGCAGTTACAGTGCGTTGGGGGAAAACTATGGCTACACCTTC.

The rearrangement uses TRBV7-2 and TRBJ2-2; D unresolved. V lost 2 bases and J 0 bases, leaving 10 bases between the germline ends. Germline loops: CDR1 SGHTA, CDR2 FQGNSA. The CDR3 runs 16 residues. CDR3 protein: CASSLMDVANTGELFF. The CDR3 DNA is TGTGCCAGCAGCTTAATGGACGTCGCGAACACCGGGGAGCTGTTTTTT.

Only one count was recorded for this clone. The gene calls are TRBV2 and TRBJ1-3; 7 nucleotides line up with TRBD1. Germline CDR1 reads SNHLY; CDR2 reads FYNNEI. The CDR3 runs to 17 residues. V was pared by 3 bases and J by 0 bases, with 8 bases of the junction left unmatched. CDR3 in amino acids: CASSEGRGSPSGNTIYF. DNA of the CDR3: TGTGCCAGCAGTGAGGGCAGGGGGTCGCCCTCTGGAAACACCATATATTTT. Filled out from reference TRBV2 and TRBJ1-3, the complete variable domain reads EPEVTQTPSHQVTQMGQEVILRCVPISNHLYFYWYRQILGQKVEFLVSFYNNEISEKSEIFDDQFSVERPDGSNFTLKIRSTKLEDSAMYFCASSEGRGSPSGNTIYFGEGSWLTVV.

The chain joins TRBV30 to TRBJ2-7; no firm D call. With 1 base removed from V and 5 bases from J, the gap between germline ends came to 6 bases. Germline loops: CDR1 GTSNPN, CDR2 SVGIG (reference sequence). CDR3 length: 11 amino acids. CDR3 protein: CAWSGWNEQYF. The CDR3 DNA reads TGTGCCTGGAGTGGGTGGAACGAGCAGTACTTC.

The CDR3: CASSAGQGPNSPLHF. Here the CDR3 DNA reads TGTGCCAGCAGCGCAGGACAGGGGCCGAATTCACCCCTCCACTTT. This chain joins TRBV7-9 and TRBJ1-6; TRBD1 agrees at 9 bases. The CDR3 has 15 amino acids. V dropped 5 bases and J dropped 7; count of bases not matched to a gene: 6. Germline assignment: CDR1 SEHNR and CDR2 FQNEAQ (reference sequence). The complete variable domain, with remaining parts taken from reference TRBV7-9 and TRBJ1-6, reads DTGVSQNPRHKITKRGQNVTFRCDPISEHNRLYWYRQTLGQGPEFLTYFQNEAQLEKSRLLSDRFSAERPKGSFSTLEIQRTEQGDSAMYLCASSAGQGPNSPLHFGNGTRLTVT.

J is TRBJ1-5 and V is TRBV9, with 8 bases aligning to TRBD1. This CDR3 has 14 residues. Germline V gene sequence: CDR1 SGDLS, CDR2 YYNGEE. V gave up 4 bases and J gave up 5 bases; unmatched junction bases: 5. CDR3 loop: CASSLGTGHQPQHF. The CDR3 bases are TGTGCCAGCAGCTTAGGGACAGGTCATCAGCCCCAGCATTTT.

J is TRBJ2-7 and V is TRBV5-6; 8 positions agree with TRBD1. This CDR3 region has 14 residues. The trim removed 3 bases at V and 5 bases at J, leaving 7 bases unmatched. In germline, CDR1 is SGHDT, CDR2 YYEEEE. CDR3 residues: CASSSQDRVHEQYF. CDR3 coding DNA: TGTGCCAGCAGCTCCCAGGACAGGGTGCACGAGCAGTACTTC.

CDR3 loop: CASSRHSAGNTIYF. The CDR3 DNA reads TGTGCCAGCAGCCGACACTCAGCTGGAAACACCATATATTTT. The rearrangement links TRBV7-8 to TRBJ1-3; D is unresolved. The germline V and J ends were trimmed by 5 bases and 2 bases, with 10 bases remaining between them. The CDR3 runs to 14 residues. The germline gives CDR1 SGHVS, CDR2 FQNEAQ.

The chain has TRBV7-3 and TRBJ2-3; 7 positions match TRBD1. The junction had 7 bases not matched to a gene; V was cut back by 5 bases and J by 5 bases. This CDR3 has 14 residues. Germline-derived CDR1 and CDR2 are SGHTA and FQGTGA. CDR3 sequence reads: CASSGQAVGDTQYF. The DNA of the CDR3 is TGTGCCAGCAGCGGACAGGCCGTGGGAGATACGCAGTATTTT.